This paragraph reports one T cell receptor beta chain. Methods used by the authors: Amplified reference gene primers provided the basis for estimating nucleated cell counts. Repertoires were generated with immunoSEQ multiplex PCR, while TCRdb's copy carries only in-frame clones and drops some. V and J calls and clone size are given by that table; D and trimming were obtained from the DNA. The sample records roughly 200,000 clones, 90% being singletons. The data derive from a study of blood T cell repertoires in COVID-19. Study at large: Samples of COVID-19 (acute and convalescent) were obtained from the United States, Italy and Spain. T cells, B-cell-depleted T cells, or PBMCs supplied cDNA or gDNA.

Trimming removed 0 bases at V and 5 bases at J, with 13 bases between. CDR1 and CDR2 from the germline V gene are MNHNS and SASEGT. This CDR3 has 16 amino acids. The rearrangement links TRBV6-1 to TRBJ1-4, with D unclear. Sequenced input: peripheral blood. The TCR comes from a man aged 50 or older with acute or convalescent COVID-19. CDR3 in amino acids: CASSEAGVPRNEKLFF. CDR3 DNA: TGTGCCAGCAGTGAAGCCGGAGTACCTCGAAATGAAAAACTGTTTTTT.